These 2 T cell receptor beta chains originate from one sample sequenced in a study of blood T cells in healthy people across ages. Then a second PCR, running roughly 6 to 11 cycles, was carried out with a sample-barcoded 5' primer and a J-beta primer mix. TCRdb used MiXCR to reprocess the 5' RACE reads, holding one entry per CDR3 protein. The sample lists about 600,000 distinct CDR3 sequences, 40% to 55% seen once, with under 30% in the top ten. Sequenced input: blood. The source of these receptors is a man older than 75 in good health.

This clonotype was detected only once. This chain uses TRBV12-3 or TRBV12-4 with TRBJ2-3; 7 bases fit TRBD2. The CDR3 sequence is 20 residues long. J was trimmed by 6 bases and V by 5 bases; bases with no gene match: 26. The CDR3 sequence is CASSRIRPESSGAIPDTQYF. The CDR3 coding sequence is TGTGCCAGCAGTCGAATAAGGCCGGAGAGCAGCGGGGCTATCCCGGATACGCAGTATTTT.

The table lists this clonotype with a few counts. V usage is TRBV7-2 and J usage is TRBJ1-2; TRBD1 might be the D (6 bases). This CDR3 contains 16 residues. V lost 0 bases, J lost 0 bases, and 11 bases lay in between. Germline loops: CDR1 SGHTA, CDR2 FQGNSA. CDR3 DNA sequence: TGTGCCAGCAGCTTAGCTGTGACAGGAACTAACTATGGCTACACCTTC. Amino acids: CASSLAVTGTNYGYTF.